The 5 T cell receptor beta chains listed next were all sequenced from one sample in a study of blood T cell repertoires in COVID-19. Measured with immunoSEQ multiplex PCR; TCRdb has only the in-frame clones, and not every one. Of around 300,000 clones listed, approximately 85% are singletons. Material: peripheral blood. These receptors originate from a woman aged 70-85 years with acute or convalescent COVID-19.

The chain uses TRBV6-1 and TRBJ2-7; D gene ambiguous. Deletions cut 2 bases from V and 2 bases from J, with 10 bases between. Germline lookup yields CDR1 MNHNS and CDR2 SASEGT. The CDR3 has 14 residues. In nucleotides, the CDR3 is TGTGCCAGCAGTGAACGTCCTATAACCTACGAGCAGTACTTC. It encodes CASSERPITYEQYF.

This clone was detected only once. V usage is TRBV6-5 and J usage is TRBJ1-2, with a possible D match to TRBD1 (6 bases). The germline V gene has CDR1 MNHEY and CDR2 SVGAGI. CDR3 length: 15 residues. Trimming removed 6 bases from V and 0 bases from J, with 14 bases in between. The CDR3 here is CASSPGTPPNYGYTF. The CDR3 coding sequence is TGTGCCAGCAGCCCCGGGACACCGCCTAACTATGGCTACACCTTC.

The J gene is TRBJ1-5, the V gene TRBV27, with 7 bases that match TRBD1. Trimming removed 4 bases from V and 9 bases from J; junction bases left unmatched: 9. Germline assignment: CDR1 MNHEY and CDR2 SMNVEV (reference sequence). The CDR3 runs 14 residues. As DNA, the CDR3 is TGTGCCAGCAGTTCAGGAACAGGGGTTTTGCCCCAGCATTTT. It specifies CASSSGTGVLPQHF.

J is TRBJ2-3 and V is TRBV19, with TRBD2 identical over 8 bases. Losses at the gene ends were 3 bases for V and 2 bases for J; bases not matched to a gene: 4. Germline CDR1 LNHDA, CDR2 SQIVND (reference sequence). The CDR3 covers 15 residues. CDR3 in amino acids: CASSIGRGYTDTQYF. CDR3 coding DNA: TGTGCCAGTAGTATCGGGAGGGGGTACACAGATACGCAGTATTTT.

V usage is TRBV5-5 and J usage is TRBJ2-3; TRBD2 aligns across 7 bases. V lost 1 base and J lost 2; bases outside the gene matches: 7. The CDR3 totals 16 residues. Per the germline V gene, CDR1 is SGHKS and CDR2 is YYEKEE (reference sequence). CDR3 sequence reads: CASSLIGGGNTDTQYF. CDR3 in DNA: TGTGCCAGCAGCTTGATCGGGGGAGGGAACACAGATACGCAGTATTTT.